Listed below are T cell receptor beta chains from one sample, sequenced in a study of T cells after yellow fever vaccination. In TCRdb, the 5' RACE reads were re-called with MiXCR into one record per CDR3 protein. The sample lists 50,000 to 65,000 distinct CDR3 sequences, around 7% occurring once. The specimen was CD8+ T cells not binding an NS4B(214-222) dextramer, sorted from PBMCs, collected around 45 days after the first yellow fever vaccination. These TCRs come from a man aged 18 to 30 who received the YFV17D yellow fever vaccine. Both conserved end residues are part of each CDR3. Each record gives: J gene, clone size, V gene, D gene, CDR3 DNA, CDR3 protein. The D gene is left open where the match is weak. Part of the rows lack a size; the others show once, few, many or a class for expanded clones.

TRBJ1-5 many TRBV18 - TGTGCCAGCTCACCAGGCCCCTCAGGTTCCGAGCGGGGGGTCGGGGGAAGCAATCAGCCCCAGCATTTT CASSPGPSGSERGVGGSNQPQHF
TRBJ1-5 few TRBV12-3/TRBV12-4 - TGTGCCAGCAGTTTAGGGGCAGATCAGCCCCAGCATTTT CASSLGADQPQHF
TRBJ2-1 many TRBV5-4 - TGTGCCAGCAGCTTTTCAGGGGATAGTGAGCAGTTCTTC CASSFSGDSEQFF
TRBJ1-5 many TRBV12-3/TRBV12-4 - TGTGCCAGCAGTTTCAGGGGCAGGGTCCGCAATCAGCCCCAGCATTTT CASSFRGRVRNQPQHF
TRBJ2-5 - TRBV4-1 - TGCGCCAGCAGCCAAGAACGATTGACAGGCTACCAAGAGACCCAGTACTTC CASSQERLTGYQETQYF
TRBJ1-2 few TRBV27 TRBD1 TGTGCCAGCAGTTTCGGCAGGTGGGGGACAGACATAAATGGCTACACCTTC CASSFGRWGTDINGYTF
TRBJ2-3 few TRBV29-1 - TGCAGCGTAGCAGGACAGCGACCAGATACGCAGTATTTT CSVAGQRPDTQYF
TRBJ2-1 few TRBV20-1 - TGCAGTGCTAGAGAAGCGTACAGGGACTACAATGAGCAGTTCTTC CSAREAYRDYNEQFF
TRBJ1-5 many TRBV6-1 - TGTGCCAGCAGTGAAGCGCGTCCTCATAGCAATCAGCCCCAGCATTTT CASSEARPHSNQPQHF
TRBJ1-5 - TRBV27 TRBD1 TGTGCCAGCAGTTCCAGGGGGGGACCCTATAGCAATCAGCCCCAGCATTTT CASSSRGGPYSNQPQHF
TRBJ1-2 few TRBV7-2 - TGTGCCAGCAGCGCCCTTTTGGGGCCCACTAACTATGGCTACACCTTC CASSALLGPTNYGYTF
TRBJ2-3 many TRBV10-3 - TGTGCCATCAGTATTACCGGGACTTTCGGCCCAGATACGCAGTATTTT CAISITGTFGPDTQYF
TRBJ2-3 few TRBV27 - TGTGCCAGCAGTCTCTATAACACACCAGATACGCAGTATTTT CASSLYNTPDTQYF
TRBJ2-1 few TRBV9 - TGTGCCAGCAGCGTAGGGGCGGAAAACAATGAGCAGTTCTTC CASSVGAENNEQFF
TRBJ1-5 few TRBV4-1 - TGCGCCAGCAGCCCCGCGGGGCAGGGTCGAAATCAGCCCCAGCATTTT CASSPAGQGRNQPQHF
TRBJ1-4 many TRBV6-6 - TGTGCCAGCAGTGGATATGAAAAACTGTTTTTT CASSGYEKLFF
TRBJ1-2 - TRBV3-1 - TGTGCCAGCAGCCAGTCGCTCTGGGAAACTCCCTATGGCTACACCTTC CASSQSLWETPYGYTF
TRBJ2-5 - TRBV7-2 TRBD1 TGTGCCAGCAGCTTGGGGACAGGGCGGGGCCAAGAGACCCAGTACTTC CASSLGTGRGQETQYF
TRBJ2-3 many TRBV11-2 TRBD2 TGTGCCAGCAGCTTAGGGACTAGCAAAGCTGCAGATACGCAGTATTTT CASSLGTSKAADTQYF
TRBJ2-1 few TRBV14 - TGTGCCAGCAGCCAACGACCCGGCCCCAGCTCCTACAATGAGCAGTTCTTC CASSQRPGPSSYNEQFF
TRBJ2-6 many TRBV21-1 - TGTGCCAGCAGCGGGAGAGCTCAGGTCTTGTGGGCTGGGGCCAACGTCCTGACTTTC CASSGRAQVLWAGANVLTF
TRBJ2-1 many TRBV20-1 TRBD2 TGCAGTGCTAGAGATCAGGGAGGGGAGCAGTTCTTC CSARDQGGEQFF
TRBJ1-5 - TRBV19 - TGTGCCAGTAGTATTGGTCCCGAACTGGCCCTACTCAATCAGCCCCAGCATTTT CASSIGPELALLNQPQHF
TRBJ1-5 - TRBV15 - TGTGCCACCAGCAGAGGCAAGAATAGCAATCAGCCCCAGCATTTT CATSRGKNSNQPQHF
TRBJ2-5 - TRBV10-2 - TGCGCCAGCAGGGTAGCGGTATTACAAGAGACCCAGTACTTC CASRVAVLQETQYF
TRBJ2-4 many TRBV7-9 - TGTGCCAGCAGGGGCGAGGCGGACATTCAGTACTTC CASRGEADIQYF
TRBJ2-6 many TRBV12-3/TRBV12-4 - TGTGCCAGCACCTCATCCCGGGCGGGGGCTCTACTTTCTGGGGCCAACGTCCTGACTTTC CASTSSRAGALLSGANVLTF
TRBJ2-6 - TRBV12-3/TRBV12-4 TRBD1 TGTGCCTGCTGTTTCGTAGGACAGGGGCTCTCTGGGGCCAACGTCCTGACTTTC CACCFVGQGLSGANVLTF
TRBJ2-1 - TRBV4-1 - TGCGCCAGCAGCCAAGATCCCATCCTTGGACAGAGAATTAATGAGCAGTTCTTC CASSQDPILGQRINEQFF
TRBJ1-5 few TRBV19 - TGTGCCAGTAGTACTCGGTCCAGTCAGCCCCAGCATTTT CASSTRSSQPQHF
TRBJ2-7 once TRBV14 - TGTGCCAGCAGCCAAGGAGATTCGGGGGACAACTACGAGCAGTACTTC CASSQGDSGDNYEQYF
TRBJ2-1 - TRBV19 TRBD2 TGTGCCAGTAGTCTGGGTCTAGCGGGCAATGAGCAGTTCTTC CASSLGLAGNEQFF
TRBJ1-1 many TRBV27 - TGTGCCAGCAGTTTCTCCCGGAACACTGAAGCTTTCTTT CASSFSRNTEAFF
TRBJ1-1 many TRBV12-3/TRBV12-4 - TGTGCCAGCAGTCCAGGGGTAGCAGGGTTGTACACTGAAGCTTTCTTT CASSPGVAGLYTEAFF
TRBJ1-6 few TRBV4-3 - TGCGCCAGCAGCCAAAGTAGGCGACTCGATAATTCACCCCTCCACTTT CASSQSRRLDNSPLHF
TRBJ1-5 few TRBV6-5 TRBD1 TGTGCCAGCAGTACCGGGACAGGGTTTAATCCCCAGCATTTT CASSTGTGFNPQHF
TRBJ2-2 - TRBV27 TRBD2 TGTGCCAGCAGTCTCTCCCCCCTAGCGGGGGGAAACACCGGGGAGCTGTTTTTT CASSLSPLAGGNTGELFF
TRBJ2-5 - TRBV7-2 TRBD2 TGTGCCAGCAGCTTCGGGGACTACGAGACCCAGTACTTC CASSFGDYETQYF
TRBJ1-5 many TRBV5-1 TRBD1 TGCGCCAGCAGCTGGACAGGGGGCAATCAGCCCCAGCATTTT CASSWTGGNQPQHF
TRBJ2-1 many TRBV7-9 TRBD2 TGTGCCAGCAGCTTAGTGGGACTAGGCCATGAGCAGTTCTTC CASSLVGLGHEQFF
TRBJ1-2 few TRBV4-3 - TGCGCCAGCAGCCAAGATGGAGCTAACTATGGCTACACCTTC CASSQDGANYGYTF
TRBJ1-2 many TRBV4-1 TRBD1 TGCGCCAGCAGCCACTTGGACAGGGTAGATGGCTACACCTTC CASSHLDRVDGYTF
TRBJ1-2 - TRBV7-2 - TGTGCCAGCAGCTTACAGGGGCAGGGCAGGGGCTACACCTTC CASSLQGQGRGYTF
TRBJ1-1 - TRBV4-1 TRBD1 TGCGCCGGCAGCCACCGGGACAGGGGGACTGAAGCTTTCTTT CAGSHRDRGTEAFF
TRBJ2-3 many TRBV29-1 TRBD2 TGCAGCGTTGCCCTCTCGGGGGGTCGCGGAGATACGCAGTATTTT CSVALSGGRGDTQYF
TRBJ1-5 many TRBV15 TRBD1 TGTGCCACCAGCAGGTTAGGGGGCACTGGCAATCAGCCCCAGCATTTT CATSRLGGTGNQPQHF
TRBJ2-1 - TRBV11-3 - TGTGCCAGCAGCTTAGCGGGGGCGTCCTACAATGAGCAGTTCTTC CASSLAGASYNEQFF
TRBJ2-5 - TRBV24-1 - TGTGCCACCGCCGCGGCGGGGGCCATACAAGAGACCCAGTACTTC CATAAAGAIQETQYF
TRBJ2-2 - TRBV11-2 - TGTGCCAGCATGGAAATGGGGTCCGGGGAGCTGTTTTTT CASMEMGSGELFF
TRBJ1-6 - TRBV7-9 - TGTGCCAGCAGCTTAGCTGGTGTCGGGAGGGTGGATTCACCCCTCCACTTT CASSLAGVGRVDSPLHF
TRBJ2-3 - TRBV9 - TGTGCCAGCAGCGGGGGGTCCTCCACAGATACGCAGTATTTT CASSGGSSTDTQYF
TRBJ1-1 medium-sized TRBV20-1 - TGCAGTGCCCGCCCCCCAGACACTGAAGCTTTCTTT CSARPPDTEAFF
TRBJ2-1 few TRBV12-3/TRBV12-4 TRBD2 TGTGCCAGCAGCAAACTAGCGACCTCCTACAATGAGCAGTTCTTC CASSKLATSYNEQFF